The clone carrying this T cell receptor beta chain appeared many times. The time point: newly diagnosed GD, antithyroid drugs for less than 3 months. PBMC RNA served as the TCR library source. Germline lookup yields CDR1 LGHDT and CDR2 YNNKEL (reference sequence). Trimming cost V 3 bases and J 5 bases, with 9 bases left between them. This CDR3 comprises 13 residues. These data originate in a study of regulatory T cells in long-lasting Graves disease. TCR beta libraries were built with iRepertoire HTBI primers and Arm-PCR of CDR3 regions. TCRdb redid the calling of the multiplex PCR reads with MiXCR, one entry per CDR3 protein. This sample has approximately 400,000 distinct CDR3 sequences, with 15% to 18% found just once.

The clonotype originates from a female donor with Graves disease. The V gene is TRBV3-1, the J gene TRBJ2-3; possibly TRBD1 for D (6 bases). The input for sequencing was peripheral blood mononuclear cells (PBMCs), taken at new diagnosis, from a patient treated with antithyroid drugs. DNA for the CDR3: TGTGCCAGCAGCCAGGGGGCCGAAGATACGCAGTATTTT. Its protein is CASSQGAEDTQYF.